Listed below are T cell receptor beta chains from one sample, sequenced in a study of OX40 agonist ivuxolimab in advanced cancers. The data were produced by immunoSEQ multiplex PCR, yet TCRdb's version contains in-frame clones alone and is incomplete. Of approximately 68,000 clones listed, approximately 89% are singletons. This specimen consisted of CD4+ or CD8+ T cells sorted from blood, obtained in a trial of the OX40 agonist ivuxolimab. These receptors all stem from an adult with an advanced solid tumor such as melanoma, head and neck, liver or kidney cancer. The CDR3 runs from the conserved cysteine through the conserved F or W. Each record gives: CDR3 DNA, CDR3 protein, D gene, clone size, V gene, J gene. D genes are given only for firm matches. Clone size is shown for a subset of rows, as once, few, many or a class of expanded clone.

CDR3nt: TGTGCCAGCCGCAGGGGTGATGGCGGGGGCACTGAAGCTTTCTTT
CDR3aa: CASRRGDGGGTEAFF
d_gene: .
abundance: once
v_gene: TRBV6-1
j_gene: TRBJ1-1

CDR3nt: TGTGCCAGTAGTAGGACTAGCGGGGGCCAAGAGACCCAGTACTTC
CDR3aa: CASSRTSGGQETQYF
d_gene: TRBD2
abundance: .
v_gene: TRBV19
j_gene: TRBJ2-5

CDR3nt: TGTGCCAGTGGGAACAGTCGCACTAATGAAAAACTGTTTTTT
CDR3aa: CASGNSRTNEKLFF
d_gene: .
abundance: .
v_gene: TRBV19
j_gene: TRBJ1-4

CDR3nt: TGCGCCAGCAGCCGACAGGGGGAGGACCAGCCCCAGCATTTT
CDR3aa: CASSRQGEDQPQHF
d_gene: TRBD1
abundance: .
v_gene: TRBV4-1
j_gene: TRBJ1-5

CDR3nt: TGTGCCAGCAGCCAACCAGGGAGACCTCAAGAGACCCAGTACTTC
CDR3aa: CASSQPGRPQETQYF
d_gene: .
abundance: .
v_gene: TRBV5-4
j_gene: TRBJ2-5

CDR3nt: TGTGCCAGCGCAAGGGGGGGGTACGATGATACGCAGTATTTT
CDR3aa: CASARGGYDDTQYF
d_gene: .
abundance: once
v_gene: TRBV7-2
j_gene: TRBJ2-3

CDR3nt: TGTGCCAGTAGTAACCTACAGGGACGGGAGCAGTTCTTC
CDR3aa: CASSNLQGREQFF
d_gene: .
abundance: .
v_gene: TRBV19
j_gene: TRBJ2-1

CDR3nt: TGTGCCATCCAACGTCGGTCCGGGACAGGGGTTGATGGCTACACCTTC
CDR3aa: CAIQRRSGTGVDGYTF
d_gene: TRBD1
abundance: .
v_gene: TRBV10-3
j_gene: TRBJ1-2

CDR3nt: TGTGCCAGCAGCTTAGGGGGGACAGGCTGGGCTACCTACGAGCAGTACTTC
CDR3aa: CASSLGGTGWATYEQYF
d_gene: TRBD1
abundance: once
v_gene: TRBV7-2
j_gene: TRBJ2-7

CDR3nt: TGTGCCATCAGTGACGCATCCTACAATGAGCAGTTCTTC
CDR3aa: CAISDASYNEQFF
d_gene: .
abundance: once
v_gene: TRBV10-3
j_gene: TRBJ2-1

CDR3nt: TGCGCCAGCAGACCGGGACAGGGGGTTTTGGTAGAGACCCAGTACTTC
CDR3aa: CASRPGQGVLVETQYF
d_gene: TRBD1
abundance: .
v_gene: TRBV5-1
j_gene: TRBJ2-5

CDR3nt: TGTGCCAGCAGCCAACCGGACAGGGGGCCTTACTACGAGCAGTACTTC
CDR3aa: CASSQPDRGPYYEQYF
d_gene: TRBD1
abundance: .
v_gene: TRBV6-6
j_gene: TRBJ2-7

CDR3nt: TGTGCCAGCCCCTCCCCGGGGGGTAGCACAGATACGCAGTATTTT
CDR3aa: CASPSPGGSTDTQYF
d_gene: TRBD2
abundance: .
v_gene: TRBV6-4
j_gene: TRBJ2-3

CDR3nt: TGTGTCAGCAGCCCGAATATGGATGGGAACACTGAAGCTTTCTTT
CDR3aa: CVSSPNMDGNTEAFF
d_gene: .
abundance: .
v_gene: TRBV6-1
j_gene: TRBJ1-1

CDR3nt: TGCGCCAGCAGATTACCGGGACAGGACACCAGGGAGCTGTTTTTT
CDR3aa: CASRLPGQDTRELFF
d_gene: TRBD1
abundance: .
v_gene: TRBV5-1
j_gene: TRBJ2-2

CDR3nt: TGTGCCAGCCGAGGAGGACCGCAGGGGCACGAGCAGTACTTC
CDR3aa: CASRGGPQGHEQYF
d_gene: .
abundance: few
v_gene: TRBV5-4
j_gene: TRBJ2-7

CDR3nt: TGCGCCAGCAGCTTGGTGGCAGGGAGCTCCTACGAGCAGTACTTC
CDR3aa: CASSLVAGSSYEQYF
d_gene: .
abundance: .
v_gene: TRBV5-1
j_gene: TRBJ2-7

CDR3nt: TGTGCCACCAGCAGAGACACGGGAGACCATTCACACAATGAGCAGTTCTTC
CDR3aa: CATSRDTGDHSHNEQFF
d_gene: .
abundance: .
v_gene: TRBV15
j_gene: TRBJ2-1

CDR3nt: TGTGCCAGTACCCCCCCCGCGAGGGGGACTGAAGCTTTCTTT
CDR3aa: CASTPPARGTEAFF
d_gene: .
abundance: .
v_gene: TRBV19
j_gene: TRBJ1-1

CDR3nt: TGTGCCAGCAGTGAACGTGAGATCTGGAACAATGAGCAGTTCTTC
CDR3aa: CASSEREIWNNEQFF
d_gene: .
abundance: .
v_gene: TRBV2
j_gene: TRBJ2-1

CDR3nt: TGTGCCAGCAGCTTAAGCAACAGGGGCACTGAAGCTTTCTTT
CDR3aa: CASSLSNRGTEAFF
d_gene: TRBD1
abundance: .
v_gene: TRBV7-8
j_gene: TRBJ1-1

CDR3nt: TGTGCCAGCAGTTTTAGCGGGAGGTCCTACAATGAGCAGTTCTTC
CDR3aa: CASSFSGRSYNEQFF
d_gene: TRBD2
abundance: .
v_gene: TRBV2
j_gene: TRBJ2-1

CDR3nt: TGTGCCAGCAGTGAAGGCACGTACTACGAGCAGTACTTC
CDR3aa: CASSEGTYYEQYF
d_gene: .
abundance: .
v_gene: TRBV6-1
j_gene: TRBJ2-7

CDR3nt: TGTGCCAGTAGTTCCCATGCTAACACCTACGAGCAGTACTTC
CDR3aa: CASSSHANTYEQYF
d_gene: .
abundance: once
v_gene: TRBV19
j_gene: TRBJ2-7

CDR3nt: TGTGCCAGCAGTGGTGGACAGGGTATGACCGGGGAGCTGTTTTTT
CDR3aa: CASSGGQGMTGELFF
d_gene: TRBD1
abundance: .
v_gene: TRBV2
j_gene: TRBJ2-2

CDR3nt: TGCGCCAGCAGTCAATGGGAGTACACCGGGGAGCTGTTTTTT
CDR3aa: CASSQWEYTGELFF
d_gene: .
abundance: .
v_gene: TRBV23-1
j_gene: TRBJ2-2

CDR3nt: TGTGCCAGCAAGCTGGAGGTGGGGGTTAACTATGGCTACACCTTC
CDR3aa: CASKLEVGVNYGYTF
d_gene: .
abundance: .
v_gene: TRBV6-1
j_gene: TRBJ1-2